What follows is one TCR beta chain and its context. What antigen it recognizes has not been identified. There are no base qualities to consult, and no much larger clone falls within one base. This sample was included in a study of tumor-infiltrating lymphocytes in localized non-small cell lung cancer (dated by TCRdb to the early 2020s). Study-wide context: Patients whose samples were collected after neoadjuvant chemotherapy, as well as both smokers and never-smokers and several histologies, were included in the cohort. Resected tumor tissue and uninvolved lung tissue described as non-adjacent to the tumor were contributed by each patient, with both tissues obtained from the same patient. A total of some 56 patients were included in the paired tumor versus uninvolved lung comparison of immunoSEQ T-cell fraction. Alongside flow cytometry, multiplex immunofluorescence, RNA-seq, exome sequencing and proteomics, TCR sequencing was applied to the same patients as one of several integrated assays. In total, the ICON cohort consisted of over a hundred surgical patients with localized non-small cell lung cancer who had their tumors resected. Points the paper makes about the study in general: Different pieces of the same tissue were used for different assays, so technical variation could not be separated from intratumor heterogeneity. No difference in TCR-derived T-cell fraction was observed between the flow cytometry-defined immunotypes IM1 (good prognosis) and IM2 (poor prognosis). Consistent with immunofluorescence CD3 counts, TCRbeta sequencing supported greater T cell infiltration in tumors than in uninvolved lung tissue. Since assay coverage differed from patient to patient depending on how much tissue was available, TCR sequencing was done for only a subset of the cohort.

The immunoSEQ assay used for TCR sequencing gave the T-cell fraction in both tumor and uninvolved lung tissue. Regarding the original processing steps: For survival analysis, patients were divided into high (upper tertile) and low (lower two tertiles) T-cell fraction groups, which were compared by log-rank test. Paired tumor versus uninvolved lung differences in T-cell fraction were tested with a signed-rank test. Entries here come from immuneACCESS through TCRdb and include only in-frame sequences with V and J called. Some clones fail to appear in such tables; in the studies checked, an unresolved V gene covers under half of the shortfall, and the cause of the remainder is unknown. V and J calls and clone size are those listed in that table; D and trimming were worked out from the DNA. This sample gives roughly 12,000 clones in total; 67% of them show up just once. Of the sample, 11% falls within the top ten clones.

Counted from cysteine to phenylalanine, this CDR3 has 14 amino acids. Only CDR3 DNA remains: 42 bases, in frame from the first base. From the germline V gene (reference sequence), CDR1 is SGHKS and CDR2 is YYEKEE. Cut back by 0 bases and 3 bases, the V and J ends lie 10 bases apart. ICON enrollment began in the first half of 2016, and the last patient was enrolled in 2018. In a subcohort of under 95 patients, fresh tumor and matched uninvolved tissue were collected for in-depth immune analyses, with TCR sequencing among those analyses. No cell sorting was done, and TCR sequencing was instead run on DNA isolated from bulk tissue.

The clonotype was recovered from a human donor with non-small cell lung cancer. This chain is built from TRBV5-5 and TRBJ2-7; tentative D gene TRBD2, with 7 bases matching. The sample comprised uninvolved lung tissue not adjacent to the tumor. The CDR3 region reads CASSLGGGLYEQYF. The DNA sequence is TGTGCCAGCAGCTTGGGGGGGGGCCTCTACGAGCAGTACTTC.